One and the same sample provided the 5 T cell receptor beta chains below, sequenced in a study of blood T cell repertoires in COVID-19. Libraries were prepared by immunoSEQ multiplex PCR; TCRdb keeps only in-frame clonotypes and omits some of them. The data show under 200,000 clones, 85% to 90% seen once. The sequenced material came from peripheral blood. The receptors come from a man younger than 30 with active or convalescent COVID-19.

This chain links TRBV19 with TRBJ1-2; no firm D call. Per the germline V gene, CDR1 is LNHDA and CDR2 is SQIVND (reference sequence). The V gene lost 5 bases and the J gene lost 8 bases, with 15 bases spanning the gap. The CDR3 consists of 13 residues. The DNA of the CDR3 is TGTGCCAGTAGTCCCCCAGGTCTCTTCGGCTACACCTTC. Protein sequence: CASSPPGLFGYTF. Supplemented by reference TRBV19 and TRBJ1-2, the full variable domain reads DGGITQSPKYLFRKEGQNVTLSCEQNLNHDAMYWYRQDPGQGLRLIYYSQIVNDFQKGDIAEGYSVSREKKESFPLTVTSAQKNPTAFYLCASSPPGLFGYTFGSGTRLTVV.

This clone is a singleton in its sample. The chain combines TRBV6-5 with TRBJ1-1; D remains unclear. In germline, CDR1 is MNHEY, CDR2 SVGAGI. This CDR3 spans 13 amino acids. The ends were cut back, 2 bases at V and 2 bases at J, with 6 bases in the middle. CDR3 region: CASSYRSNTEAFF. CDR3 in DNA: TGTGCCAGCAGTTACCGGAGTAACACTGAAGCTTTCTTT.

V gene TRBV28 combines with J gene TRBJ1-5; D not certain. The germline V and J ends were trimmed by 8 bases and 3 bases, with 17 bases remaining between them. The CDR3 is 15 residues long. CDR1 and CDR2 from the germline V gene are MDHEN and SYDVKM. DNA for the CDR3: TGTGCCAGCGAGGCCCCCGCCGGAAACAATCAGCCCCAGCATTTT. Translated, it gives CASEAPAGNNQPQHF.

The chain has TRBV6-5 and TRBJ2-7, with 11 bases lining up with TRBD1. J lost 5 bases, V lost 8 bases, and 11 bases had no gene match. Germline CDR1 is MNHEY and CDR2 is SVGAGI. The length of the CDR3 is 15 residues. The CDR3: CASGPMWTGGHEQYF. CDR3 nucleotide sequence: TGTGCCAGCGGACCGATGTGGACAGGGGGCCACGAGCAGTACTTC.

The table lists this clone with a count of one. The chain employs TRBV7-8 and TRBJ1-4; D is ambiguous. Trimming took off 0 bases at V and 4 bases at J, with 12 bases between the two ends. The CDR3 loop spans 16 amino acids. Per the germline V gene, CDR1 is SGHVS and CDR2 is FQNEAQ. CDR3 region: CASSLARAHGNEKLFF. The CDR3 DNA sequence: TGTGCCAGCAGCTTAGCGAGGGCCCATGGTAATGAAAAACTGTTTTTT.